This TCR beta chain was profiled in a study of T cells in Graves' hyperthyroidism and ophthalmopathy. Study outcomes and limitations: Stable hyperthyroidism was told apart from ophthalmopathy by a model built on 13 V-J features. Among clonotypes expanded in thyroid above 0.001, most were also found in blood.

Germline V gene sequence: CDR1 MGHDK, CDR2 SYGVNS. This CDR3 is built from 14 residues. Regions amplified from RNA transcripts were the TCR beta CDR3 regions. First-round RT-PCR targeting the TCR CDR3 was performed with the HTBI primer set. One entry per CDR3 protein results from TCRdb running MiXCR on the multiplex PCR reads. The top ten clones hold approximately 8.7% of a sample with hundreds of thousands of distinct CDR3 sequences, 35% to 45% of them seen once. A word on this clonotype: As yet, its antigen is unknown. One end of the junction fails to match germline, which may point to a read error.

V gene TRBV25-1 combines with J gene TRBJ1-1; the D is unclear. Specimen: blood. The sequence was obtained from a man aged 18 to 35 with Graves' hyperthyroidism. For the CDR3, the DNA is TGTGCCAGCAGGCGGGCTTCAGAAGGCACTGAAGCTTCCTTT. Protein sequence: CASRRASEGTEASF.